The next 8 T cell receptor beta chains were all read from a single sample in a study of CD8+CD57+ T cells in acquired aplastic anemia. According to the study, genomic DNA was the template for TCR beta VDJ and CDR3 profiling. TCRdb re-derived calls from the reads in MiXCR, one entry per CDR3 protein. The table has about 42,000 distinct CDR3 sequences, roughly 65% seen once; the top ten hold more than 20%. Input material: sorted CD4+, CD8+, or CD8+CD57+ T cells (not recorded which) from PBMCs. These receptor sequences come from a human donor in good health, serving as a control.

This clonotype was recorded a few times. At one boundary the junction diverges from the germline segment, which might be a read error. The chain recombines TRBV7-6 with TRBJ2-7, with D perhaps assigned TRBD1 or TRBD2 (6 bases each). The CDR3 sequence is 14 residues long. The germline V gene encodes CDR1 SGHVS and CDR2 FNYEAQ. This chain's CDR3 is CASSLGRGLYEQYF. As DNA, the CDR3 is TGCGCCAGCAGCCTGGGACGGGGGCTCTACGAGCAGTACTTC. The full variable domain, its missing parts supplied by reference TRBV7-6 and TRBJ2-7, is GAGVSQSPRYKVTKRGQDVALRCDPISGHVSLYWYRQALGQGPEFLTYFNYEAQQDKSGLPNDRFSAERPEGSISTLTIQRTEQRDSAMYRCASSLGRGLYEQYFGPGTRLTVT.

Ten or more counts support this clonotype. The gene calls are TRBV28 and TRBJ2-3; D is tentatively TRBD1 or TRBD2 (6 bases each). The CDR3 is 16 residues long. Trimming cost V 5 bases and J 2 bases, with 17 bases left between them. Germline V gene sequence: CDR1 MDHEN, CDR2 SYDVKM. This chain's CDR3 is CASSQQGGGNTDTQYF. The CDR3 coding sequence is TGTGCCAGCAGTCAACAGGGAGGAGGTAACACAGATACGCAGTATTTT.

The chain joins TRBV15 to TRBJ1-2; a weak D match, TRBD1 (6 bases). The germline V gene has CDR1 LNHNV and CDR2 YYDKDF (reference sequence). The CDR3 contains 13 residues. Trimming took 1 base from V and 3 from J, leaving 6 bases between them. The CDR3 nucleotides read TGTGCCACCAGCAGAGCAGGGGACTATGGCTACACCTTC. This codes for CATSRAGDYGYTF. The complete variable domain, with remaining parts taken from reference TRBV15 and TRBJ1-2, reads DAMVIQNPRYQVTQFGKPVTLSCSQTLNHNVMYWYQQKSSQAPKLLFHYYDKDFNNEADTPDNFQSRRPNTSFCFLDIRSPGLGDTAMYLCATSRAGDYGYTFGSGTRLTVV.

The chain has TRBV24-1 and TRBJ1-1; D is undetermined. CDR3 length: 12 residues. Germline V gives CDR1 KGHDR, CDR2 SFDVKD. The V end lost 5 bases, the J end lost 7 bases, and 10 bases lay between the germline ends. This chain's CDR3 is CATSASGFEAFF. The CDR3 DNA sequence: TGTGCCACCAGTGCCTCGGGGTTTGAAGCTTTCTTT.

This chain links TRBV11-2 with TRBJ2-1; 10 bases fit TRBD2. Per germline, CDR1 SGHAT and CDR2 FQNNGV. CDR3 size: 14 residues. After removal of 4 bases from V and 8 bases from J, the junction contained 5 bases not matched to a gene. CDR3 sequence: CASSYPSGGYEQFF. The CDR3 nucleotides are TGTGCCAGCAGCTATCCTAGCGGGGGCTATGAGCAGTTCTTC.

V usage is TRBV7-2 and J usage is TRBJ2-5; 8 bases align to TRBD1. The trim removed 5 bases at V and 2 bases at J, leaving 4 bases unmatched. The CDR3 totals 14 residues. From germline, CDR1 is SGHTA and CDR2 FQGNSA. The CDR3: CASSLDRGQETQYF. In DNA form, the CDR3 reads TGTGCCAGCAGCCTTGACAGGGGACAAGAGACCCAGTACTTC.

This sequence joins TRBV20-1 and TRBJ2-1; TRBD2 matches 7 bases. The germline V gene has CDR1 DFQATT and CDR2 SNEGSKA (reference sequence). The CDR3 covers 16 residues. The V gene end was trimmed by 0 bases and the J gene end by 0 bases; junction bases not matched to a gene: 5. CDR3 DNA: TGCAGTGCTAGAGATCTCCGCGGGAGCTCCTACAATGAGCAGTTCTTC. This gives the protein CSARDLRGSSYNEQFF.

With respect to this clonotype: The conserved closing phenylalanine or tryptophan is absent in this CDR3, likely reflecting a read error. J is TRBJ2-7 and V is TRBV2, with TRBD1 matching over 7 bases. Germline V gene lookup returns CDR1 SNHLY and CDR2 FYNNEI. J gave up 0 bases and V 6 bases, and 8 bases lay outside the gene matches. The CDR3 runs to 15 residues. The CDR3 protein is CASRRSGTASYEQYL. CDR3 DNA: TGTGCCAGCAGACGATCCGGGACAGCCTCCTACGAGCAGTACCTC.